The clone carrying this T cell receptor (beta chain) was found many times. The data originate from a study of T-cell memory formation after mild COVID-19. Study context: Clusters were largely donor specific.

5'RACE primed from the constant segment yielded TCR alpha and TCR beta cDNA libraries bearing sample barcodes and UMIs. TCRdb passed the 5' RACE reads through MiXCR, listing each CDR3 protein once. The sample contains 200,000 to 250,000 distinct CDR3 sequences, over 9% of which appear only once. V gave up 6 bases and J gave up 4 bases; unmatched junction bases: 5. This CDR3 has 14 residues. Germline CDR1 is MDHEN and CDR2 is SYDVKM. Sequencing was performed on PBMCs or a T cell subset sorted from them (not recorded which). The TCR comes from a young man who had mild COVID-19 (a few samples of this study predate the infection). Cell type and time point are not known. The chain employs TRBV28 and TRBJ2-2; 7 bases map to TRBD1. In DNA form, the CDR3 reads TGTGCCAGCAGCCGGACAGGAAGCACCGGGGAGCTGTTTTTT. It is translated as CASSRTGSTGELFF. Full variable domain (missing parts from reference TRBV28 and TRBJ2-2): DVKVTQSSRYLVKRTGEKVFLECVQDMDHENMFWYRQDPGLGLRLIYFSYDVKMKEKGDIPEGYSVSREKKERFSLILESASTNQTSMYLCASSRTGSTGELFFGEGSRLTVL.